The next 10 T cell receptor beta chains were all read from a single sample in a study of T cells in Graves' hyperthyroidism and ophthalmopathy. Amplification yielded TCR beta CDR3 regions, with RNA transcripts as the source. The study used the HTBI primer set for a first-round RT-PCR of the TCR CDR3. TCRdb analysed the multiplex PCR reads with MiXCR anew, one entry per CDR3 protein. The sample shows about 640,000 distinct CDR3 sequences, less than 25% of them seen only once. Input material: blood. These receptors were collected from a man aged 25 to 40 with Graves' ophthalmopathy.

The genes are TRBV19 and TRBJ1-5; maybe TRBD1 (6 bases). Trimming left V 6 bases short and J 4 bases short, with 16 bases between. The germline V gene has CDR1 LNHDA and CDR2 SQIVND (reference sequence). The CDR3 loop spans 15 amino acids. The CDR3 spells CASRRGGGWNQPQHF. The DNA of the CDR3 is TGTGCCAGTAGACGAGGGGGTGGCTGGAATCAGCCCCAGCATTTT.

This chain connects TRBV4-1 to TRBJ2-6, with D unclear. CDR3 length: 13 residues. CDR1 and CDR2 from the germline V gene are MGHRA and YSYEKL. Trimming stripped 1 base from V and 4 bases from J, with 2 bases between. The CDR3 nucleotides are TGCGCCAGCAGCCAAGTGGGGGCCAACGTCCTGACTTTC. It encodes CASSQVGANVLTF.

The chain is built from TRBV7-2 and TRBJ1-1; D gene unclear. The V and J ends lost 3 bases and 0 bases respectively, with 11 bases between them. The CDR3 is 15 amino acids. The germline gives CDR1 SGHTA, CDR2 FQGNSA. The CDR3 here is CASSFLGFLNTEAFF. As DNA, the CDR3 is TGTGCCAGCAGCTTTCTTGGATTCTTGAACACTGAAGCTTTCTTT.

This clonotype was detected a few times. The chain couples TRBV19 to TRBJ1-1; D perhaps matches TRBD1 (5 bases). CDR3 length equals 14 residues. Trimming took 4 bases from V and 6 from J, leaving 15 bases between them. Germline V gives CDR1 LNHDA, CDR2 SQIVND (reference sequence). The CDR3, as DNA: TGTGCCAGTAGTAACCCCCCAGCGGGGCCTGAAGCTTTCTTT. Its protein product is CASSNPPAGPEAFF.

This clonotype was seen more than once but under ten times. The V and J genes are TRBV20-1 and TRBJ2-7; 8 positions match TRBD2. Trimming removed 4 bases from V and 0 bases from J; junction bases left unmatched: 11. Germline V gene lookup returns CDR1 DFQATT and CDR2 SNEGSKA (reference sequence). The length of the CDR3 is 16 residues. The CDR3 nucleotides are TGCAGTGCTATCCCCACGACTAGCGACAGCTCCTACGAGCAGTACTTC. This translates into CSAIPTTSDSSYEQYF.

The chain has TRBV28 and TRBJ2-7; 7 bases are a match to TRBD2. Germline-derived CDR1 and CDR2 are MDHEN and SYDVKM. The CDR3 is 14 residues long. After removal of 6 bases from V and 3 bases from J, the junction contained 8 bases not matched to a gene. The CDR3 DNA follows: TGTGCCAGCAGCTCGGGGGGAGAACGCTACGAGCAGTACTTC. Its translation: CASSSGGERYEQYF.

This clonotype was seen ten or more times. The rearrangement links TRBV7-9 to TRBJ2-5; D is perhaps TRBD1 or TRBD2 (5 bases each). V dropped 5 bases and J dropped 5 bases, with 12 bases sitting between them. This CDR3 spans 13 amino acids. Per the germline V gene, CDR1 is SEHNR and CDR2 is FQNEAQ (reference sequence). The CDR3 is CASSPRGVETQYF. The CDR3 region has the DNA TGTGCCAGCAGCCCAAGGGGAGTGGAGACCCAGTACTTC.

With respect to this clonotype: The CDR3 carries no conserved terminal phenylalanine or tryptophan, so it likely arises from a read error. The rearrangement joins TRBV7-8 to TRBJ2-7, with D possibly being TRBD1 (6 bases). Germline lookup yields CDR1 SGHVS and CDR2 FQNEAQ. The CDR3 covers 14 residues. Trimming stripped 5 bases from V and 2 bases from J, with 13 bases between. CDR3 nucleotide sequence: TGTGCCAGCAGCCCAACAGGGTACCCCTACGAGCAGTACCTC. Translation gives CASSPTGYPYEQYL.

This chain connects TRBV4-2 to TRBJ1-2, with D possibly being TRBD1 (6 bases). Germline CDR1 reads LGHNA; CDR2 reads YNFKEQ. V gave up 3 bases and J gave up 4 bases, with 15 bases separating them. The CDR3 loop spans 15 amino acids. The DNA of the CDR3 is TGTGCCAGCAGCCAGGGTAGGCAGGGGCTCTATGGCTACACCTTC. Protein sequence: CASSQGRQGLYGYTF.

The table lists this clonotype with a few counts. The gene calls are TRBV15 and TRBJ2-1, with no clear D. Germline values: CDR1 LNHNV, CDR2 YYDKDF (reference sequence). V lost 4 bases and J 2 bases, leaving 9 bases between the germline ends. The CDR3 runs 14 residues. The chain's CDR3 is CATSKGQTYNEQFF. DNA for the CDR3: TGTGCCACCAGCAAAGGCCAAACCTACAATGAGCAGTTCTTC.